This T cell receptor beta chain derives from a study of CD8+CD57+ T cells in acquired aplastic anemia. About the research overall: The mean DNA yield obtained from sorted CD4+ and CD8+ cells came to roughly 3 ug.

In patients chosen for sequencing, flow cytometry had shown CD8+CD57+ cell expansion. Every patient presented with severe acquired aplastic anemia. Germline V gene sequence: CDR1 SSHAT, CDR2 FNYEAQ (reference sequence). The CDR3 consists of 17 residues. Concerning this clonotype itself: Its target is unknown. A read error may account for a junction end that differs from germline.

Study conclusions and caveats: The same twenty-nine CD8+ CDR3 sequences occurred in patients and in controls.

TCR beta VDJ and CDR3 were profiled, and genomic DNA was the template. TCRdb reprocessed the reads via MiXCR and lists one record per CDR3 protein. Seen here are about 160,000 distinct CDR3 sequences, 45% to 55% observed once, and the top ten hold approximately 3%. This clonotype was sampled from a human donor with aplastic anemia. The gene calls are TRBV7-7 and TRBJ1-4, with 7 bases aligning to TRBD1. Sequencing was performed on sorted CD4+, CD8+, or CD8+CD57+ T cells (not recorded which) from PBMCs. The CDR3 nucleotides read TGTGCTAGCAGCTTAGGCGCAGGGGGACGAGTCAGTGAAAAACTGTTTTTT. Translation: CASSLGAGGRVSEKLFF.